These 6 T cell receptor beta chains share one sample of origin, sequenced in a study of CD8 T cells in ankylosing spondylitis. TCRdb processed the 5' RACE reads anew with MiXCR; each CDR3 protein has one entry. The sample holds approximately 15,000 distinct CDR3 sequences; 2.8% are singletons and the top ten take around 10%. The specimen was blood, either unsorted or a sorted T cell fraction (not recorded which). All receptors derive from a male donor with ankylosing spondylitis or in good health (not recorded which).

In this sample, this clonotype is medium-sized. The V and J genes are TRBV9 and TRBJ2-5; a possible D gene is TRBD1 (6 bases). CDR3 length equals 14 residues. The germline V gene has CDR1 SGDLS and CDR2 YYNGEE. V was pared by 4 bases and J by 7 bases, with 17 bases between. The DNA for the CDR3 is TGTGCCAGCAGCACGGGACACACCCGTGGGACCCAGTACTTC. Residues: CASSTGHTRGTQYF.

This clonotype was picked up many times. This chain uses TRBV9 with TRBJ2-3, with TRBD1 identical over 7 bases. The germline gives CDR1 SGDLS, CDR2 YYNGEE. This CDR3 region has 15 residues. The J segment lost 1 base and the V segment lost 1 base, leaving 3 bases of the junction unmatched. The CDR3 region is CASSVRGQRTDTQYF. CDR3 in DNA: TGTGCCAGCAGCGTAAGGGGACAGCGCACAGATACGCAGTATTTT.

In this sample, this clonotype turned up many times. As DNA, the CDR3 is TGTGCCAGCAGCCTACAAGACAGGGGTCTGGGGGAGCAGTACTTC. Protein product: CASSLQDRGLGEQYF. J is TRBJ2-7 and V is TRBV9; 8 bases fit TRBD1. The germline V gene encodes CDR1 SGDLS and CDR2 YYNGEE. The CDR3 is 15 amino acids. Germline trimming cut 4 bases from V and 7 bases from J; bases unmatched to any gene: 13. Full variable domain (missing parts from reference TRBV9 and TRBJ2-7): DSGVTQTPKHLITATGQRVTLRCSPRSGDLSVYWYQQSLDQGLQFLIQYYNGEERAKGNILERFSAQQFPDLHSELNLSSLELGDSALYFCASSLQDRGLGEQYFGPGTRLTVT.

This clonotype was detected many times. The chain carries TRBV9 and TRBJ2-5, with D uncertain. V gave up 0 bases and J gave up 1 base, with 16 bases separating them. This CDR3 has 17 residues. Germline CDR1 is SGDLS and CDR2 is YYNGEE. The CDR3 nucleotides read TGTGCCAGCAGCGTAGCTGGCACGTACCGACTCCAAGAGACCCAGTACTTC. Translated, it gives CASSVAGTYRLQETQYF. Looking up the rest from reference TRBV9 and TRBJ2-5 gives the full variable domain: DSGVTQTPKHLITATGQRVTLRCSPRSGDLSVYWYQQSLDQGLQFLIQYYNGEERAKGNILERFSAQQFPDLHSELNLSSLELGDSALYFCASSVAGTYRLQETQYFGPGTRLLVL.

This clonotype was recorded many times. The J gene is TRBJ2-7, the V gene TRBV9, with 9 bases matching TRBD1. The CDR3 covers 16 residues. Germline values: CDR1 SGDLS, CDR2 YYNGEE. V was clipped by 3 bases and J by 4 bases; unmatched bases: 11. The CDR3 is CASSGNIGQGRYEQYF. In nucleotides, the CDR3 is TGTGCCAGCAGCGGGAACATCGGACAGGGGCGGTACGAGCAGTACTTC.

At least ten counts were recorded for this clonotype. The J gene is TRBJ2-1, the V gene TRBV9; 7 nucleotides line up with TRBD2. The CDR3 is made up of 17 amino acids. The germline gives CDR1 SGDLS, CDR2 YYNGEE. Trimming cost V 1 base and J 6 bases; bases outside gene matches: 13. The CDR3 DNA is TGTGCCAGCAGCGTAAACCCACGGACTAGTTTTTTCAATGAGCAGTTCTTC. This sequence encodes CASSVNPRTSFFNEQFF. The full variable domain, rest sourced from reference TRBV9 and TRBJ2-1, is DSGVTQTPKHLITATGQRVTLRCSPRSGDLSVYWYQQSLDQGLQFLIQYYNGEERAKGNILERFSAQQFPDLHSELNLSSLELGDSALYFCASSVNPRTSFFNEQFFGPGTRLTVL.